These 15 T cell receptor beta chains were sequenced from one sample in a study of T-cell memory formation after mild COVID-19 (dated by TCRdb to the early 2020s). The library was made by 5' RACE. The sequencer listed for this sample is Illumina NovaSeq 6000. In-frame beta chains were kept once TCRdb had trimmed the public reads at Q25 with fastp and called clones with MiXCR. Entries are consolidated by CDR3 protein sequence, retaining the most common genes and DNA. The sample table records around 320,000 distinct CDR3 sequences; roughly 21% of these occur just once. In total, the top ten clones hold under 25% of the sample. What was sequenced was PBMCs or a T cell subset sorted from them (not recorded which). The receptors shown here come from a man aged 18 to 30 who had mild COVID-19 (a few samples of this study predate the infection). The sample titles of this study are shuffled in the database, so cell type and time point are left out; the donor was told from shared clones.

The chain is built from TRBV5-1 and TRBJ1-1; D gene ambiguous. The CDR3 spans 15 residues. Looked up from germline, CDR1 is SGHRS and CDR2 is YFSETQ. V lost 4 bases, J lost 1 base, and 14 bases lay in between. The CDR3 DNA sequence: TGCGCCAGCAGCCTCCTTGGGGTCGCGAACACTGAAGCTTTCTTT. Its protein product is CASSLLGVANTEAFF.

The genes are TRBV12-3 or TRBV12-4 and TRBJ1-4, with D possibly TRBD1 on 5 matching bases. The CDR3 runs 14 residues. V shed 5 bases and J shed 4 bases, with 11 bases lying between them. The CDR3 spells CASSPDRNNEKLFF. The DNA for the CDR3 is TGTGCCAGCAGTCCAGACAGAAATAATGAAAAACTGTTTTTT.

Ten or more counts support this clonotype. This chain connects TRBV7-6 to TRBJ1-1; 7 bases line up with TRBD1. Per the germline V gene, CDR1 is SGHVS and CDR2 is FNYEAQ. This CDR3 has 17 amino acids. V dropped 1 base and J dropped 3; count of bases not matched to a gene: 11. The CDR3 bases are TGTGCCAGCAGCTTAGAGGATACAGGGGAGGTTGACACTGAAGCTTTCTTT. Protein: CASSLEDTGEVDTEAFF.

This clonotype was counted only a few times. This sequence joins TRBV10-3 and TRBJ2-1; tentative D call: TRBD2 (5 bases). Germline lookup yields CDR1 ENHRY and CDR2 SYGVKD. The V and J ends lost 0 bases and 3 bases respectively, with 9 bases between them. The CDR3 contains 15 residues. The CDR3 here is CAISESGSDYNEQFF. CDR3 nucleotide sequence: TGTGCCATCAGTGAGTCGGGTAGCGACTACAATGAGCAGTTCTTC.

The genes are TRBV6-6 and TRBJ2-7, with TRBD1 identical over 7 bases. CDR3 length equals 13 residues. The germline V gene encodes CDR1 MNHNY and CDR2 SVGAGI (reference sequence). Trimming cost V 5 bases and J 6 bases; bases outside gene matches: 7. The CDR3 region has the DNA TGTGCCAGCAGTCCCGGGGACAGACGCGAGCAGTACGTC. Protein product: CASSPGDRREQYV.

The table lists this clonotype with a few counts. The genes are TRBV5-1 and TRBJ1-2; D perhaps matches TRBD1 (5 bases). The CDR3 consists of 16 residues. Trimming stripped 4 bases from V and 5 bases from J, with 21 bases between. CDR1 and CDR2 from the germline V gene are SGHRS and YFSETQ. The CDR3 nucleotides are TGCGCCAGCAGCCCCTGGGACCCAACGGTCGGATATGGCTACACCTTC. Amino acids: CASSPWDPTVGYGYTF.

This clonotype was seen repeatedly, ten times or more. The DNA of the CDR3 is TGCGCCAGCAGCTTAAGCGGGGCTAGCACAGATACGCAGTATTTT. Its translation: CASSLSGASTDTQYF. The chain couples TRBV5-1 to TRBJ2-3; the match to TRBD2 covers 7 bases. Looked up from germline, CDR1 is SGHRS and CDR2 is YFSETQ. V gave up 2 bases and J gave up 0 bases; unmatched junction bases: 3. CDR3 length: 15 residues.

This clonotype has more than one count but fewer than ten. The chain joins TRBV7-2 to TRBJ2-3, with 7 bases fitting TRBD2. V shed 5 bases and J 1 base; nucleotides not matched to a gene: 6. This CDR3 has 15 residues. CDR1 SGHTA and CDR2 FQGNSA come from the germline V gene. CDR3: CASSPAGTRTDTQYF. The CDR3 DNA follows: TGTGCCAGCAGCCCAGCGGGGACTCGCACAGATACGCAGTATTTT.

V gene TRBV12-3 or TRBV12-4 combines with J gene TRBJ1-2; the match to TRBD1 covers 11 bases. J was trimmed by 3 bases and V by 8 bases; bases with no gene match: 5. There are 14 residues in the CDR3. CDR3 protein: CASHLGQGDYGYTF. CDR3 nucleotides: TGTGCCAGCCATTTGGGACAGGGGGACTATGGCTACACCTTC.

This clonotype showed up just a few times. The rearrangement uses TRBV7-6 and TRBJ1-4; possibly TRBD1 for D (5 bases). The CDR3 covers 16 residues. The V end was cut by 5 bases, the J end by 0 bases, with 13 bases between. The germline CDR1 and CDR2 sequences are SGHVS and FNYEAQ. The CDR3, as DNA: TGTGCCAGCAGCATTTACTCGACAGCAACTAATGAAAAACTGTTTTTT. This encodes CASSIYSTATNEKLFF.

V is TRBV12-3 or TRBV12-4 and J is TRBJ2-1; TRBD1 agrees at 9 bases. The ends lost 3 bases at V and 6 bases at J; junction bases unmatched: 9. This CDR3 contains 16 residues. CDR3 sequence: CASSFIGDRVRNEQFF. The DNA of the CDR3 is TGTGCCAGCAGTTTCATTGGGGACAGGGTACGCAATGAGCAGTTCTTC.

This clonotype came up a few times. The J gene is TRBJ1-1, the V gene TRBV7-3; weak D call: TRBD1 (5 bases). Trimming shortened V by 3 bases and J by 6 bases, and 11 bases separated the two germline ends. This CDR3 has 13 amino acids. The V gene's germline CDR1 is SGHTA and CDR2 FQGTGA. The CDR3 nucleotides are TGTGCCAGCAGCTTCTTCAGGGACGCTGAAGCTTTCTTT. The encoded protein is CASSFFRDAEAFF.

V gene TRBV11-2 combines with J gene TRBJ1-1; a possible D gene is TRBD1 (6 bases). The CDR3 length is 18 residues. Deletions cut 2 bases from V and 3 bases from J, with 22 bases between. Germline CDR1 is SGHAT and CDR2 is FQNNGV. As DNA, the CDR3 is TGTGCCAGCAGCTTACCTTCAAAGAAAAACAGGGAAGACACTGAAGCTTTCTTT. Encoded protein: CASSLPSKKNREDTEAFF. Using reference TRBV11-2 and TRBJ1-1 for the parts outside the CDR3, the full variable domain is EAGVAQSPRYKIIEKRQSVAFWCNPISGHATLYWYQQILGQGPKLLIQFQNNGVVDDSQLPKDRFSAERLKGVDSTLKIQPAKLEDSAVYLCASSLPSKKNREDTEAFFGQGTRLTVV.

As concerns this clonotype: One junction end disagrees with the germline gene, perhaps due to a read error. The chain couples TRBV6-2 or TRBV6-3 to TRBJ2-7; the D is unclear. Per germline, CDR1 MNHEY and CDR2 SVGEGT. The CDR3 covers 13 residues. CDR3 region: CASSKPPIYQQYF. The CDR3 DNA reads TGTGCCAGCAGTAAGCCCCCCATCTACCAGCAGTACTTC.

The V call is TRBV4-3, the J call TRBJ2-7, with D possibly being TRBD2 (7 bases). Germline V gene sequence: CDR1 LGHNA, CDR2 YSLEER. The ends were cut back, 1 base at V and 2 bases at J, with 12 bases in the middle. CDR3 size: 15 residues. CDR3 nucleotide sequence: TGCGCCAGCAGCCAAGGCCGGGGGGCCACCTACGAGCAGTACTTC. Protein: CASSQGRGATYEQYF.